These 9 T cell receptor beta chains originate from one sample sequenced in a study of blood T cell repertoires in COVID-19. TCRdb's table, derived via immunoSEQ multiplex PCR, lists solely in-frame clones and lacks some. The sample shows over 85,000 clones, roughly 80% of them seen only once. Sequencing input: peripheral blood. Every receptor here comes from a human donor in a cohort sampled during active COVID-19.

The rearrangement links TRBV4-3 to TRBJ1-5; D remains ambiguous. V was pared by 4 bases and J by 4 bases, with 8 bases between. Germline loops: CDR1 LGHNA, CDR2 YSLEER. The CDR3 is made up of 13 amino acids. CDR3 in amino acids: CASSPGWNQPQHF. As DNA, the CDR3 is TGCGCCAGCAGCCCAGGCTGGAATCAGCCCCAGCATTTT.

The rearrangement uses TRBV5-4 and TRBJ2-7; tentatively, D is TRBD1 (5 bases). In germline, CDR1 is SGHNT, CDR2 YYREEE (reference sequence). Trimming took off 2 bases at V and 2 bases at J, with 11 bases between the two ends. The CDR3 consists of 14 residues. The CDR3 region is CASSFPGNAYEQYF. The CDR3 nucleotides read TGTGCCAGCAGCTTCCCAGGGAACGCCTACGAGCAGTACTTC.

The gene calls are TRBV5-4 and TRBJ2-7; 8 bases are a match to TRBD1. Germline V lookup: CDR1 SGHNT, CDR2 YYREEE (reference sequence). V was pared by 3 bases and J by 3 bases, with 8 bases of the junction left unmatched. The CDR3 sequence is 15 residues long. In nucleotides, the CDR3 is TGTGCCAGCAGCTCCCCCCGGACAGGGCACTACGAGCAGTACTTC. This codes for CASSSPRTGHYEQYF.

The CDR3 DNA sequence: TGTGCCAGCAGAGACCTAGACAATGAGCAGTTCTTC. Protein: CASRDLDNEQFF. This chain connects TRBV12-3 or TRBV12-4 to TRBJ2-1; D unresolved. V was shortened by 6 bases and J by 5 bases, with 8 bases between the two germline ends. CDR3 length: 12 amino acids.

CDR3 protein: CASSEGTSGSYNEQFF. Written as DNA, the CDR3 is TGTGCCAGCAGTGAAGGGACTAGCGGGTCCTACAATGAGCAGTTCTTC. J is TRBJ2-1 and V is TRBV2; 11 positions match TRBD2. The V gene end was trimmed by 1 base and the J gene end by 1 base; junction bases not matched to a gene: 0. The CDR3 is 16 residues long. Germline V CDR1 and CDR2: SNHLY, FYNNEI.

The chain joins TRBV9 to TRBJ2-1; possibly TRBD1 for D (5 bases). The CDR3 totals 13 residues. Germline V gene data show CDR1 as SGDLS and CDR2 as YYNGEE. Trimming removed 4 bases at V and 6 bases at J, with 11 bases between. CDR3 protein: CASSLAGSNEQFF. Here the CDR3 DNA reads TGTGCCAGCAGCCTGGCAGGGTCCAATGAGCAGTTCTTC.

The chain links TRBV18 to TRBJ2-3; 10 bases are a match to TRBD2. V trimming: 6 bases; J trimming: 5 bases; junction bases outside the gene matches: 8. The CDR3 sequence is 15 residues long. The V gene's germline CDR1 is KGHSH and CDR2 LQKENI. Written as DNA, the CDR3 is TGTGCCAGCTCCCAGAGGTCTAGCGGGGGAGATACGCAGTATTTT. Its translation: CASSQRSSGGDTQYF.

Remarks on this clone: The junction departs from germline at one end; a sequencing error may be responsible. DNA of the CDR3: TGTGCCAGCTCGCCACTACAGGGGGCGGAGGATGGCTACACCTTC. It translates to CASSPLQGAEDGYTF. The chain uses TRBV18 and TRBJ1-2; 9 bases agree with TRBD1. Germline assignment: CDR1 KGHSH and CDR2 LQKENI. The CDR3 has 15 amino acids.

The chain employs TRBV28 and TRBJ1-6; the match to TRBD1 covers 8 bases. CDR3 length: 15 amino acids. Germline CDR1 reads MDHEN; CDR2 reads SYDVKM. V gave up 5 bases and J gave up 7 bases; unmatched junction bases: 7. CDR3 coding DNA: TGTGCCAGCAGTCCCTACAGGGGGGGGAATTCACCCCTCCACTTT. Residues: CASSPYRGGNSPLHF.